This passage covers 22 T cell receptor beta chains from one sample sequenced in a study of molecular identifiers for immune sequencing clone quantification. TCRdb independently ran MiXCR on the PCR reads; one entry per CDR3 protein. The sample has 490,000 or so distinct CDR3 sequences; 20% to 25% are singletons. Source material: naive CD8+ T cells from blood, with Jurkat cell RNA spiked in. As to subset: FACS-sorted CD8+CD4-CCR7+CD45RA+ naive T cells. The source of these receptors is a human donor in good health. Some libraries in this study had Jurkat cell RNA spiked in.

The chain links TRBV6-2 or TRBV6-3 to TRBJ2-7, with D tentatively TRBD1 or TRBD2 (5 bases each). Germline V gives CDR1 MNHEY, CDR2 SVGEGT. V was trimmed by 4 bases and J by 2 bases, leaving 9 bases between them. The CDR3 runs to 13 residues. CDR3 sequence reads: CASSWGKTYEQYF. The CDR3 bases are TGTGCCAGCAGTTGGGGGAAAACCTACGAGCAGTACTTC.

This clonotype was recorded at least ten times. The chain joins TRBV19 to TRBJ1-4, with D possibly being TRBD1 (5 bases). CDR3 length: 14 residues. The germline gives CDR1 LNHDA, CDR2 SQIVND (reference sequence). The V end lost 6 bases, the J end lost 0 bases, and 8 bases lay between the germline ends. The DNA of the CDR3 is TGTGCCAGTAGGGGGCCACCAACTAATGAAAAACTGTTTTTT. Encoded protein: CASRGPPTNEKLFF.

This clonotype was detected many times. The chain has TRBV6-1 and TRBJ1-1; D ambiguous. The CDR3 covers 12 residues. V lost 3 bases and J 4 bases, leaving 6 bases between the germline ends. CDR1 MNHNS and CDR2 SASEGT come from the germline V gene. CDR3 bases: TGTGCCAGCAGTGATGGGTTCACTGAAGCTTTCTTT. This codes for CASSDGFTEAFF.

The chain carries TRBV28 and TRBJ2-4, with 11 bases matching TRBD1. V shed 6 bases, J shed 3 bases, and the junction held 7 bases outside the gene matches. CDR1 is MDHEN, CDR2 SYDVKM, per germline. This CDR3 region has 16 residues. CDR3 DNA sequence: TGTGCCAGCAGCTCACCGGGACAGGGGGACAAAAACATTCAGTACTTC. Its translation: CASSSPGQGDKNIQYF.

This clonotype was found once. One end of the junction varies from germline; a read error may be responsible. CDR3 loop: CAGSGDRGLQETQYF. The CDR3 coding sequence is TGTGCCGGCAGTGGCGACAGGGGACTCCAAGAGACCCAGTACTTC. The gene calls are TRBV12-3 or TRBV12-4 and TRBJ2-5, with 8 bases identical to TRBD1. CDR3 length: 15 amino acids.

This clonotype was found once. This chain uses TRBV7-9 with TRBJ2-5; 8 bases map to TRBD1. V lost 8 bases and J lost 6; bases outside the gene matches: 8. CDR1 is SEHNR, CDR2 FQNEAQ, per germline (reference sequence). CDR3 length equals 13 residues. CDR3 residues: CASSSDRGQTQYF. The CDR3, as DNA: TGTGCCAGCTCTTCCGACAGGGGACAGACCCAGTACTTC.

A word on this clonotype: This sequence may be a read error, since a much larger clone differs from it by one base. The CDR3: CSASTLMNIEAFF. DNA for the CDR3: TGCAGTGCTAGTACTTTAATGAACATTGAAGCTTTCTTT. The chain is built from TRBV20-1 and TRBJ1-1; D unresolved. There are 13 residues in the CDR3. Germline V gives CDR1 DFQATT, CDR2 SNEGSKA (reference sequence).

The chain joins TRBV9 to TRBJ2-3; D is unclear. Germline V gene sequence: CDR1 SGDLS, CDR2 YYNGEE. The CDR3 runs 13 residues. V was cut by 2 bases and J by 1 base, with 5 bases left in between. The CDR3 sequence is CASSVVRTDTQYF. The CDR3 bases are TGTGCCAGCAGCGTGGTACGCACAGATACGCAGTATTTT.

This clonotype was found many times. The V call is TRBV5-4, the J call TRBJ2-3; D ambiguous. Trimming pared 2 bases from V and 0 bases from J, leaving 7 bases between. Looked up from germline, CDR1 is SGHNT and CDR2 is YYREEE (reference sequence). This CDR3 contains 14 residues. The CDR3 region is CASSFDVSTDTQYF. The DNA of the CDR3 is TGTGCCAGCAGCTTCGACGTAAGCACAGATACGCAGTATTTT.

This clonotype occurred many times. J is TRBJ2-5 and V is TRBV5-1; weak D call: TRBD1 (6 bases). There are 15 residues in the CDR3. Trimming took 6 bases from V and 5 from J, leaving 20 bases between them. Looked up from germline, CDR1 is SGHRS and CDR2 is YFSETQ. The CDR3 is CASIPGTGWVETQYF. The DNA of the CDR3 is TGCGCCAGCATCCCCGGAACAGGGTGGGTGGAGACCCAGTACTTC.

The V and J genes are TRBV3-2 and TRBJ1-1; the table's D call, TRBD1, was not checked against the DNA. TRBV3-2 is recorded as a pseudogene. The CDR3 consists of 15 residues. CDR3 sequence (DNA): TGTGCCAGCAGCCAGACCAGGGACGCGAACACTGAAGCTTTCTTT. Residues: CASSQTRDANTEAFF.

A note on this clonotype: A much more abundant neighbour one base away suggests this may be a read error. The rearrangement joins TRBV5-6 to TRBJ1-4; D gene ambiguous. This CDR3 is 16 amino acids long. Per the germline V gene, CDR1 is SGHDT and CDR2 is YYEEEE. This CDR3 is CASSSRTDPTNEKLVF. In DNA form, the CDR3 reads TGTGCCAGCAGCTCCCGGACGGACCCAACTAATGAAAAACTGGTTTTT.

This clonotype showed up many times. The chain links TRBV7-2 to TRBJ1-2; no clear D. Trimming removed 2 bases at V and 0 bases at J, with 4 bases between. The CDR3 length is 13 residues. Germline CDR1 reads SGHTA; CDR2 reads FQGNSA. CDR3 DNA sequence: TGTGCCAGCAGCTTACCCACTAACTATGGCTACACCTTC. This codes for CASSLPTNYGYTF.

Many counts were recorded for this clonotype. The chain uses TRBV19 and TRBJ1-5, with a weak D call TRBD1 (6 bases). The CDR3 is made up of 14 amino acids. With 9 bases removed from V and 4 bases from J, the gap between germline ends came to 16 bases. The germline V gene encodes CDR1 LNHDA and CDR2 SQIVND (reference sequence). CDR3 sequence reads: CASSPGRGNQPQHF. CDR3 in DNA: TGTGCCAGCAGTCCAGGGAGGGGGAATCAGCCCCAGCATTTT.

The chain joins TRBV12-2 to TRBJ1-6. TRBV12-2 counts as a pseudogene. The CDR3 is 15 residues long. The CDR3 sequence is CASRFHGFYNSPLHF. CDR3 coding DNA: TGTGCAAGTCGCTTCCACGGATTCTATAATTCACCCCTCCACTTT.

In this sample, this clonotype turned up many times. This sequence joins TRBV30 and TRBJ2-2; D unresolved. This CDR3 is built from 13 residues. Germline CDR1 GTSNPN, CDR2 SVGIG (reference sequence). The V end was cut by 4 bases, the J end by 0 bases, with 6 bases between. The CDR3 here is CAWMPANTGELFF. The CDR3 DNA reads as TGTGCCTGGATGCCGGCGAACACCGGGGAGCTGTTTTTT.

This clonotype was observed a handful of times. CDR3 sequence: CASSWGGRAYEQYF. The CDR3 DNA sequence: TGTGCCAGCAGTTGGGGCGGGAGGGCCTACGAGCAGTACTTC. This chain uses TRBV27 with TRBJ2-7; TRBD2 aligns across 9 bases. There are 14 residues in the CDR3. The J segment lost 2 bases and the V segment lost 4 bases, leaving 3 bases of the junction unmatched. Per the germline V gene, CDR1 is MNHEY and CDR2 is SMNVEV (reference sequence).

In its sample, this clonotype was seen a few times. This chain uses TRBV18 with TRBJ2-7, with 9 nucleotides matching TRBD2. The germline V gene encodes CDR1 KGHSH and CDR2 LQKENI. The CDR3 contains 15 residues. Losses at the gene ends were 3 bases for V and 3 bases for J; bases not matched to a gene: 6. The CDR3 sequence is CASSPMGGGDYEQYF. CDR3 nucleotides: TGTGCCAGCTCACCGATGGGCGGGGGGGACTACGAGCAGTACTTC. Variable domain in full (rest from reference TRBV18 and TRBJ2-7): NAGVMQNPRHLVRRRGQEARLRCSPMKGHSHVYWYRQLPEEGLKFMVYLQKENIIDESGMPKERFSAEFPKEGPSILRIQQVVRGDSAAYFCASSPMGGGDYEQYFGPGTRLTVT.

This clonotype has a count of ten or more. DNA for the CDR3: TGCGCCAGCAGCCAAGATCTTGGAAGCTCCTACGAGCAGTACTTC. It codes for CASSQDLGSSYEQYF. The chain joins TRBV4-3 to TRBJ2-7; D is unresolved. V lost 0 bases to trimming and J lost 0 bases, with 9 bases between them. The CDR3 totals 15 residues. Germline V gene data show CDR1 as LGHNA and CDR2 as YSLEER.

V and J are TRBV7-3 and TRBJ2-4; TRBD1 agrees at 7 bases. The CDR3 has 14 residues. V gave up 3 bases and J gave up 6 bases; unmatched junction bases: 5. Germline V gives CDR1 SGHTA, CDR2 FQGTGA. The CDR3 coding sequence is TGTGCCAGCAGCTTGGGACAGAGCTCAAACATTCAGTACTTC. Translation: CASSLGQSSNIQYF.

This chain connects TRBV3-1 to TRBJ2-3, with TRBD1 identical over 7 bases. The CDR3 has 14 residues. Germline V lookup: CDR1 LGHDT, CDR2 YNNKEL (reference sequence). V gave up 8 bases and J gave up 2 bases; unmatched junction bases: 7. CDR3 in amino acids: CASPPGTDTDTQYF. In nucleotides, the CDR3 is TGTGCCAGCCCCCCCGGGACAGACACAGATACGCAGTATTTT.

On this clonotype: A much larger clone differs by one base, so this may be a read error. CDR3 region: CASSHHAGGQYF. DNA for the CDR3: TGCGCCAGCAGCCACCATGCGGGGGGGCAGTACTTC. This chain uses TRBV4-1 with TRBJ2-7; 8 bases line up with TRBD2. Germline lookup yields CDR1 MGHRA and CDR2 YSYEKL. This CDR3 spans 12 amino acids. Trimming took 3 bases from V and 9 from J; bases not matched to a gene: 4.